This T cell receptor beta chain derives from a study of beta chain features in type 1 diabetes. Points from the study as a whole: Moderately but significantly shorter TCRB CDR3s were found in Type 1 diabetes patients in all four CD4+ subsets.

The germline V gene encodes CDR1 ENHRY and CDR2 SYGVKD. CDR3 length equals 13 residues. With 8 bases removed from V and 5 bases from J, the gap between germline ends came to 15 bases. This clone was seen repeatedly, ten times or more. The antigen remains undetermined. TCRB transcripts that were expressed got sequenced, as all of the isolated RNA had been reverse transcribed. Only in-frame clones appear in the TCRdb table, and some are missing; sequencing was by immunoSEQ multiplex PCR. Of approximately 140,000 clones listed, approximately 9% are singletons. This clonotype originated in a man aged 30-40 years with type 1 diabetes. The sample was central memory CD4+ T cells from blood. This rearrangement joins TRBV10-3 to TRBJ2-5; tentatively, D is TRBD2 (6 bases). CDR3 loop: CAIRGTLEETQYF. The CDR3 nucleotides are TGTGCCATCCGCGGGACCTTGGAGGAGACCCAGTACTTC.